This record covers a single TCR beta chain. The data belong to a study of CD8 T cells in Susac syndrome. Overall study: Patients with Susac syndrome, at blood draw, were therapy-naive, on corticosteroids, or on intravenous immunoglobulin alone.

Germline-derived CDR1 and CDR2 are LGHNA and YNFKEQ. V was trimmed by 4 bases and J by 2 bases, leaving 11 bases between them. The CDR3 totals 14 residues. After extraction with the RNeasy kit, about 0.45 to 1 ug of the RNA was reverse transcribed using random hexamers. TCR beta CDR3 was amplified by immunoSEQ multiplex PCR. This amplification extended across 54 Vbeta and 13 Jbeta segments. From the immunoSEQ multiplex PCR reads, TCRdb called clonotypes with MiXCR, one entry per CDR3 protein. The sample holds under 250,000 distinct CDR3 sequences, approximately 94% seen once. The sequenced sample consisted of CD4+ T cells from PBMCs. The source is a human donor with Susac syndrome. The chain combines TRBV4-2 with TRBJ1-2; tentatively, D is TRBD1 (5 bases). The CDR3 nucleotides read TGTGCCAGCAGCCGCGTCCCAGGGAACTATGGCTACACCTTC. Amino acid sequence: CASSRVPGNYGYTF.